The clone carrying this T cell receptor beta chain has a handful of counts. The data were obtained in a study of CD8+CD57+ T cells in acquired aplastic anemia. Trimming pared 3 bases from V and 1 base from J, leaving 13 bases between. Germline CDR1 reads SGHTA; CDR2 reads FQGNSA. The CDR3 sequence is 15 residues long. Sequencing was done on patients that had shown CD8+CD57+ cell expansion by flow cytometry. TCR beta VDJ combinations and CDR3 sequences were profiled from genomic DNA. Each CDR3 protein gets one entry after TCRdb re-called the reads with MiXCR. Here the sample spans some 200,000 distinct CDR3 sequences, around half being singletons.

V usage is TRBV7-2 and J usage is TRBJ2-7, with a tentative D call TRBD2 (6 bases). The TCR originated in a human donor with aplastic anemia. The sample was sorted CD4+, CD8+, or CD8+CD57+ T cells (not recorded which) from PBMCs. The CDR3 is CASSFRDWGSYEQYF. CDR3 nucleotides: TGTGCCAGCAGCTTTAGGGACTGGGGGTCCTACGAGCAGTACTTC.